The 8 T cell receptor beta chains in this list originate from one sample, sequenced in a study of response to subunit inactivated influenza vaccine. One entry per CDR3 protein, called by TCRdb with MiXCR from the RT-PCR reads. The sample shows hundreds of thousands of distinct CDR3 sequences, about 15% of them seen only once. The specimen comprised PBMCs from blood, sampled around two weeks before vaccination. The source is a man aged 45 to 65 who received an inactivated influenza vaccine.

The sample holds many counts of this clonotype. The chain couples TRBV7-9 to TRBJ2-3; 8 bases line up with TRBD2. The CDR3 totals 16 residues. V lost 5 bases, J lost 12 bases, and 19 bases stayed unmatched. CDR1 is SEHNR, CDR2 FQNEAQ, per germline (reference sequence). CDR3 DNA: TGTGCCAGCAGCATAGACAGGACTAGCCTCCCGGAGTCACAGTATTTT. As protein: CASSIDRTSLPESQYF.

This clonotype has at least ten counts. The DNA of the CDR3 is TGTGCCAGCAGCAGATGGGCGCAAGAGACCCAGTACTTC. It translates to CASSRWAQETQYF. The V call is TRBV5-6, the J call TRBJ2-5; D gene unclear. Germline V gene sequence: CDR1 SGHDT, CDR2 YYEEEE. Trimming pared 4 bases from V and 2 bases from J, leaving 9 bases between. The CDR3 is 13 amino acids.

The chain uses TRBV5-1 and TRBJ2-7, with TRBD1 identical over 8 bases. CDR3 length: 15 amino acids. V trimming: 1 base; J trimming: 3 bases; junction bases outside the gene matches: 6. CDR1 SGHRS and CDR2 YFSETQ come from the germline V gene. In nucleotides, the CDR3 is TGCGCCAGCAGCTTGTTCGGTGGACAGGGCTACGAGCAGTACTTC. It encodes CASSLFGGQGYEQYF.

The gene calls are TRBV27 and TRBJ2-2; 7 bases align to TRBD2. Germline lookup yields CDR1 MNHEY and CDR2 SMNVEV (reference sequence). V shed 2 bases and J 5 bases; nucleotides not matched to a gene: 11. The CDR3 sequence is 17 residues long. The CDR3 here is CASSLLVAGVGTGELFF. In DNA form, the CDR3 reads TGTGCCAGCAGTTTACTGGTCGCGGGAGTCGGGACCGGGGAGCTGTTTTTT.

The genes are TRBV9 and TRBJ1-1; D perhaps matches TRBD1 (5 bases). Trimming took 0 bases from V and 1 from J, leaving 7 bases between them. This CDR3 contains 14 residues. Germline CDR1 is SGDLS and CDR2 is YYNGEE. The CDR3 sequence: CASSVGQRNTEAFF. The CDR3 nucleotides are TGTGCCAGCAGCGTAGGACAGAGGAACACTGAAGCTTTCTTT.

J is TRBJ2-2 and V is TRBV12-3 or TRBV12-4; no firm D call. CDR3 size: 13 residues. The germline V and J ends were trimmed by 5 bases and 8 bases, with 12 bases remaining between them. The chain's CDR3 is CASSRNQAGELFF. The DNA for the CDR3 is TGTGCCAGCAGTAGAAATCAGGCAGGGGAGCTGTTTTTT.

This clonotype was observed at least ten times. The CDR3 spells CASSLRGLVSYEQYF. The DNA of the CDR3 is TGCGCCAGCAGCTTGAGGGGGCTGGTATCCTACGAGCAGTACTTC. This sequence joins TRBV5-1 and TRBJ2-7; 7 bases fit TRBD1. The germline V gene encodes CDR1 SGHRS and CDR2 YFSETQ. This CDR3 has 15 residues. With V trimmed by 1 base and J by 1 base, 5 bases remained unmatched.

CDR3: CATGTSGYEQYF. The CDR3 nucleotides read TGTGCCACCGGGACTAGCGGGTACGAGCAGTACTTC. The genes are TRBV6-2 or TRBV6-3 and TRBJ2-7, with 12 bases aligning to TRBD2. This CDR3 spans 12 amino acids. Germline V lookup: CDR1 MNHEY, CDR2 SVGEGT. With 10 bases clipped from V and 4 bases from J, the junction kept 2 bases outside the gene matches.